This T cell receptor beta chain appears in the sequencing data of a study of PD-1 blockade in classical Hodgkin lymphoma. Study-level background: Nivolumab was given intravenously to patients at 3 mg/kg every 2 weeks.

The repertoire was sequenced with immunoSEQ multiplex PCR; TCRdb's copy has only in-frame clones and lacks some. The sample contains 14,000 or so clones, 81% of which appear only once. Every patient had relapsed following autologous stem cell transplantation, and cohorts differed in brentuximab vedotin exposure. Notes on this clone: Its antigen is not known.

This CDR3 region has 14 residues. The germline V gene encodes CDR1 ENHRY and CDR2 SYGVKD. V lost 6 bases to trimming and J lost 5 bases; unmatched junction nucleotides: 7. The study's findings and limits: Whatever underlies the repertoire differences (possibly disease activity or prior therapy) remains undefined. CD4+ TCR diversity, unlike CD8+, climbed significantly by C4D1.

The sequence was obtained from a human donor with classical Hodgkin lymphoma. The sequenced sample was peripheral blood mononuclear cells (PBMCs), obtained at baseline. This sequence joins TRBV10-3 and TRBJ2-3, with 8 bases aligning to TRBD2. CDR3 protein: CAISGGAKGDTQYF. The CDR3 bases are TGTGCCATCAGCGGGGGGGCCAAGGGAGATACGCAGTATTTT.